The present T cell receptor beta chain was sequenced within a study of shared clonotypes between healthy human individuals. Genomic DNA from unsorted samples was obtained from around 88 million PBMCs (per sample). This clone appeared a single time. Its antigen is not identified. Overall study findings and caveats: Clonotype sharing levels among donors were expected to vary with sequencing depth.

Unmatched junction bases numbered 10, after V lost 5 bases and J lost 5 bases. This CDR3 contains 15 residues. Germline CDR1 and CDR2: MNHEY and SMNVEV (reference sequence). Spread over ten immunoSEQ deep assay plates, unsorted PBMC DNA underwent sequencing. Study processing details: Filtering differed because ImmunoSEQ produced junction-only sequences that carried no quality scores. Assay: immunoSEQ multiplex PCR; the TCRdb copy retains only in-frame clones and omits some. V and J calls and clone size follow that table, whereas D and trimming were derived from the DNA. The repertoire holds some 490,000 clones, 81% seen once, with roughly 13% in the top ten.

The rearrangement uses TRBV27 and TRBJ2-5, with 8 positions matching TRBD1. This clonotype originated in a middle-aged woman in good health. Some clones in this sample may be carry-over from other donors' samples. Sequencing was carried out using PBMCs. The CDR3 loop reads CASSTSAGGRETQYF. CDR3 DNA sequence: TGTGCCAGCAGTACGTCCGCAGGGGGCCGGGAGACCCAGTACTTC.